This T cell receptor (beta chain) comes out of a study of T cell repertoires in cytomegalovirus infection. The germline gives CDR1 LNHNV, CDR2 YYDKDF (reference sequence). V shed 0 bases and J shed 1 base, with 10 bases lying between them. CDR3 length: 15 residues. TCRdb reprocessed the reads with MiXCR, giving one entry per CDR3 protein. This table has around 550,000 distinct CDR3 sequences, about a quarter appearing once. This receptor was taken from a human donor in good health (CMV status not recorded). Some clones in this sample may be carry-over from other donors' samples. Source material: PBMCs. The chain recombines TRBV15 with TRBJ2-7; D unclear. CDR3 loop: CATSRESGLSYEQYF. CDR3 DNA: TGTGCCACCAGCAGAGAATCGGGCCTGTCCTACGAGCAGTACTTC.